This is a list of T cell receptor beta chains from one sample in a study of T-cell memory formation after mild COVID-19. MiXCR, applied by TCRdb to the 5' RACE reads, yields one record per CDR3 protein. Of roughly 200,000 distinct CDR3 sequences in the sample, 16% are singletons; the top ten hold approximately 2%. Material: PBMCs or a T cell subset sorted from them (not recorded which). The origin of the receptors is an adult woman who had mild COVID-19 (a few samples of this study predate the infection). Cell type and time point are not known. Each CDR3 is given with its conserved first and last residue. Fields, in order: CDR3 protein, J gene, V gene.

CSAHRAYEQYF,TRBJ2-7,TRBV20-1
CASSYPRTHNEQFF,TRBJ2-1,TRBV6-2/TRBV6-3
CATSIYSGSLDTQYF,TRBJ2-3,TRBV15
CASSQVRPGYTF,TRBJ1-2,TRBV3-2
CASSRGLAGGPDEQYF,TRBJ2-7,TRBV4-3
CASTLWTNF,TRBJ2-4,TRBV11-3
CASSLAGGPLYYF,TRBJ2-7,TRBV7-9
CASSLRQGDSPLHF,TRBJ1-6,TRBV5-1
CASSLLAGGNTGELFF,TRBJ2-2,TRBV11-2
CASSYSRNRVADTIYF,TRBJ1-3,TRBV6-5
CASSTADRATLAFF,TRBJ1-1,TRBV7-9
CASSAGTGNQPQHF,TRBJ1-5,TRBV19
CASSLVRGSYEQYF,TRBJ2-7,TRBV5-1
CASSQDPRVQRGGSYNEQFF,TRBJ2-1,TRBV4-1
CASSPPVGGGEQYF,TRBJ2-7,TRBV18
CASSLGTTLEKLFF,TRBJ1-4,TRBV5-1